The source of this T cell receptor (beta chain) is a study of T cell clones after liver transplantation (dated by TCRdb to between 2018 and 2021). For the study in its entirety: The samples were obtained from ITN030ST, a randomized trial that attempted immunosuppression withdrawal within 2 years after liver transplantation. Three of the eight recipients were HCV-positive; the others were transplanted for non-autoimmune, non-viral indications. Donor-reactive T cell clones were identified by TCRbeta sequencing following a pre-transplant mixed lymphocyte reaction and were subsequently tracked in post-transplant blood. The study cohort included 8 liver transplant recipients, of whom 3 were classified as tolerant and 5 as non-tolerant. Blood samples were taken pre-transplant, pre-randomization before withdrawal, and post-randomization after full withdrawal or failed withdrawal. Until randomization at 12-24 months post-transplant, subjects were given standard immunosuppression, with no induction therapy. Tolerance was defined as complete withdrawal of immunosuppression for at least one year without a rise in liver enzymes beyond twice the upper limit of normal. As an antigen-independent comparator for donor-reactive sequences, third party-reactive TCRbeta sequences were also identified from pre-transplant MLRs.

Broader findings and caveats from the paper: Donor-reactive sequences decreased more than third party-reactive sequences, which suggests partial antigen-specific deletion that was not related to withdrawal success. When repertoire turnover was accounted for, significantly reduced detection of donor-reactive sequences was found in 7 of 8 subjects for CD4 and in 8 of 8 subjects for CD8. Because allograft tissue specimens were not available, migration of donor-reactive T cells into the graft, rather than deletion, may have occurred. The conclusions were preliminary, being limited by small, heterogeneous patient numbers and by non-standardized post-transplant time points. Low numbers of available donor cells limited the measurable donor-reactive repertoire in two subjects. In most of the 8 subjects, regardless of tolerance or HCV status, circulating donor-reactive CD4 TCRbeta sequences dropped significantly post-transplant.

Unstimulated PBMCs, after thawing, were stained for CD3, CD4 and CD8 and then FACS-sorted into CD3+CD4+ and CD3+CD8+ populations. Each of the 8 studied subjects was randomized to immunosuppression withdrawal. The Qiagen DNeasy Blood and Tissue Kit was used for genomic DNA isolation. Taken from the germline V gene, the CDR1 and CDR2 loops are MGHRA and YSYEKL. The CDR3 holds 16 amino acids from the cysteine to the phenylalanine. Only the CDR3 DNA is retained, 48 bases long and in frame from the first base. Clipping removes 0 bases from V and 2 bases from J, with 3 as the unmatched junction base count. Using immunoSEQ, frozen genomic DNA was subjected to high-throughput TCRbeta CDR3 sequencing, a process that included PCR amplification, mapping, bias correction and internal controls. The authors' analysis ran thus. Productive rearrangements were kept, and unique TCRbeta sequences were defined by CDR3 nucleotide sequence plus V and J gene. A sequence counted as donor-reactive only if the sequence showed at least 5-fold expansion in CFSE-low cells compared with unstimulated pre-transplant cells and had a frequency of at least 0.01%. Minimum frequency thresholds were set for each subject based on the unstimulated sample with the lowest template count, ensuring at least 90% detection power. Jensen-Shannon divergence between the top 1000 TCRbeta sequences post- versus pre-transplant served as the measure of repertoire turnover. Changes in detection of donor-reactive sequences were assessed with two-sided Fisher's exact tests. TCRdb stores this immuneACCESS table with in-frame sequences only. Part of the clones is absent; in the studies checked, under half of the shortfall reflects unresolved V genes, and no reason is known for the rest. From that table come the V and J calls and clone size; the DNA was used to work out D and trimming. This sample comprises more than 95,000 clones, around 80% of them detected only once. Jointly, the top ten make up less than 3% of the sample.

In regard to this clone: Its antigen is still unknown. No per-base quality is available; no much larger clone lies one base away.

The specimen comprised CD4+ T cells from blood, sampled approximately 4 years after liver transplant. The chain was built from TRBV4-1 and TRBJ2-5; 10 nucleotides in the junction match TRBD1. This receptor was taken from a human patient who received a liver transplant. Donor T cells from the graft may be present among the T cells after a transplant. At the DNA level, the sequence is TGCGCCAGCAGCCAAGATGGGACAGGGGAGCAAGAGACCCAGTACTTC. This codes for CASSQDGTGEQETQYF.